What follows is one TCR beta chain and its context. This CDR3 has 15 amino acids. The germline gives CDR1 LGHNA, CDR2 YSLEER. V lost 0 bases and J 6 bases, leaving 14 bases between the germline ends. This specimen belongs to a study of T-cell reconstitution after alpha-beta-depleted transplantation in children. Unique molecular identifiers were incorporated into the prepared TCRbeta library. TCRdb passed the PCR reads through MiXCR, listing each CDR3 protein once. The sample carries over 550,000 distinct CDR3 sequences, 8% to 11% recorded once. The source material was PBMCs from the stem cell graft donor, sampled from the stem cell graft. This receptor was taken from a human donor who donated a stem cell graft to a child with acute myeloid leukemia. This sequence joins TRBV4-3 and TRBJ1-2, with D perhaps TRBD1 (5 bases). CDR3 region: CASSQDRGMGDGYTF. In DNA form, the CDR3 reads TGCGCCAGCAGCCAAGATCGGGGAATGGGGGATGGCTACACCTTC.